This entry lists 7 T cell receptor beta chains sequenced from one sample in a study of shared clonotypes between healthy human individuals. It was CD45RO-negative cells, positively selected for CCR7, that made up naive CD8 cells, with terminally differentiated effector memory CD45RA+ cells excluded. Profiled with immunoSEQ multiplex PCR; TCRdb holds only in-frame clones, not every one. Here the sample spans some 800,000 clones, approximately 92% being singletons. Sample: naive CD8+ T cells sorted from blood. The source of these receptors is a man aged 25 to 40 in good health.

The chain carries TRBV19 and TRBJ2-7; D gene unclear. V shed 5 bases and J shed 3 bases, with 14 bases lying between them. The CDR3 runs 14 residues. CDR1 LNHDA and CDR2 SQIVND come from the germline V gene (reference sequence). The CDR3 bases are TGTGCCAGTAGTCCCCACCCGGGTTTCTACGAGCAGTACTTC. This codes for CASSPHPGFYEQYF.

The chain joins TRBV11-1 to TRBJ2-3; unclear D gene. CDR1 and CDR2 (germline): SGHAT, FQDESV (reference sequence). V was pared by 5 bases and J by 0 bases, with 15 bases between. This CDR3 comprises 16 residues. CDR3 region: CASSPTYRTSTDTQYF. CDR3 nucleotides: TGTGCCAGCAGCCCCACTTACAGAACTAGCACAGATACGCAGTATTTT.

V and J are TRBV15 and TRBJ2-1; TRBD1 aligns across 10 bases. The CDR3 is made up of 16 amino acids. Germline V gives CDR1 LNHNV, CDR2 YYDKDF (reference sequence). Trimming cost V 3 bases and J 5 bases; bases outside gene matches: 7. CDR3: CATSSERTGGHNEQFF. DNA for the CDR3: TGTGCCACCAGCAGCGAGAGGACAGGGGGTCACAATGAGCAGTTCTTC.

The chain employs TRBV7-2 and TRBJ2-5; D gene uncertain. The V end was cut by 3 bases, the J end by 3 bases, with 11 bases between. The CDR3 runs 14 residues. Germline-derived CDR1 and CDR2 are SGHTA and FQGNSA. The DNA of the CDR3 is TGTGCCAGCAGCTTGAACAGTCCTAAAGAGACCCAGTACTTC. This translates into CASSLNSPKETQYF.

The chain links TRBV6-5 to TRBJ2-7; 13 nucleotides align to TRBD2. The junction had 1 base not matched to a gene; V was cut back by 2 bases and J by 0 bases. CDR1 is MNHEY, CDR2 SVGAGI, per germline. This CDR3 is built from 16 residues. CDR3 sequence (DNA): TGTGCCAGCAGTTACGGACTAGCGGGAGTCTCCTACGAGCAGTACTTC. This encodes CASSYGLAGVSYEQYF.

As DNA, the CDR3 is TGTGCCAGCAGACCGGGACAGACAATCTCTGGAAACACCATATATTTT. Its protein is CASRPGQTISGNTIYF. The genes are TRBV27 and TRBJ1-3; 7 nucleotides line up with TRBD1. The CDR3 extends over 16 amino acids. V shed 6 bases, J shed 0 bases, and the junction held 8 bases outside the gene matches. Germline values: CDR1 MNHEY, CDR2 SMNVEV (reference sequence).

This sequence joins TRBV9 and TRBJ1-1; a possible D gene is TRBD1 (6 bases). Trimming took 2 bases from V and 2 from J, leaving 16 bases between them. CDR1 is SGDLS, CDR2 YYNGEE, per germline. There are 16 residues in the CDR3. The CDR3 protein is CASSVTQQGKNTEAFF. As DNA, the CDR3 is TGTGCCAGCAGCGTTACACAACAGGGAAAAAACACTGAAGCTTTCTTT. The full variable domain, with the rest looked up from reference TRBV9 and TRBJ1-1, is DSGVTQTPKHLITATGQRVTLRCSPRSGDLSVYWYQQSLDQGLQFLIQYYNGEERAKGNILERFSAQQFPDLHSELNLSSLELGDSALYFCASSVTQQGKNTEAFFGQGTRLTVV.